This TCR beta chain was sequenced during a study of T-cell reconstitution after alpha-beta-depleted transplantation in children. Comment on this clonotype: Its antigen is as yet unknown.

The CDR3 extends over 15 amino acids. Germline loops: CDR1 KGHSH, CDR2 LQKENI. Trimming cost V 3 bases and J 5 bases; bases outside gene matches: 7. Study-wide results and limits: Fresh T-cell production supplied most of the T-cell counts and diversity seen one year after transplant. Surviving recipient cells, namely T cells and thymic progenitors, were the source of high day-60 TCRbeta diversity in some patients.

TCRbeta library construction was performed incorporating unique molecular identifiers. TCRdb used MiXCR to reprocess the PCR reads, holding one entry per CDR3 protein. The sample lists hundreds of thousands of distinct CDR3 sequences, about 17% occurring once. The V gene is TRBV18, the J gene TRBJ2-7; 10 positions match TRBD2. This sample comprised PBMCs, mostly from graft donor cells, obtained 360 days after TCRalphabeta/CD19-depleted stem cell transplant. This clonotype was obtained from a boy under two years old who had a stem cell transplant for Wiskott-Aldrich syndrome, so the T cells may come from the graft donor. The CDR3, as DNA: TGTGCCAGCTCACCCCCAGCGGGGGGGTTCCACGAGCAGTACTTC. Amino acids: CASSPPAGGFHEQYF.